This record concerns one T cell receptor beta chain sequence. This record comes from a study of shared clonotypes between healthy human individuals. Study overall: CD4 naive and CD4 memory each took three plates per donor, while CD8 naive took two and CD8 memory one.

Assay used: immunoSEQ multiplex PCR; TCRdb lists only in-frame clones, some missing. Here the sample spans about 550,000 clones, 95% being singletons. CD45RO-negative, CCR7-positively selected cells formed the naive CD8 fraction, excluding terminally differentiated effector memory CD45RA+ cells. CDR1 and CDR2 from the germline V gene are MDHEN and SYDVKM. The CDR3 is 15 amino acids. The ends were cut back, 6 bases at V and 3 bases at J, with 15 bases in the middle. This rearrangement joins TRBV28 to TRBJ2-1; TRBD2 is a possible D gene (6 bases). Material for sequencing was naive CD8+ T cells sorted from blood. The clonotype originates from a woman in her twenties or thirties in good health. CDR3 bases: TGTGCCAGCAGGCCTTCGGGAGTTTTCTACAATGAGCAGTTCTTC. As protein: CASRPSGVFYNEQFF.